These 14 T cell receptor beta chains came from one sample sequenced in a study of shared clonotypes between healthy human individuals. The table came from immunoSEQ multiplex PCR; TCRdb's copy has only in-frame clones and leaves some out. The table includes 450,000 to 500,000 clones, approximately 79% detected once. Input material: PBMCs. The receptors originated from a woman aged 40 to 50 in good health. Some clones in this sample may be carry-over from other donors' samples.

The chain links TRBV30 to TRBJ2-3; TRBD2 might be the D (5 bases). V was cut by 5 bases and J by 2 bases, with 14 bases left in between. This CDR3 region has 14 residues. Germline V gene data show CDR1 as GTSNPN and CDR2 as SVGIG (reference sequence). As DNA, the CDR3 is TGTGCCTGGGCCCGAACTAGTCACACAGATACGCAGTATTTT. It encodes CAWARTSHTDTQYF.

Comments on this clone: Other DNA sequences of this sample code for an identical CDR3. The rearrangement uses TRBV11-2 and TRBJ2-1, with 7 positions matching TRBD1. V lost 5 bases, J lost 6 bases, and 4 bases stayed unmatched. Germline V CDR1 and CDR2: SGHAT, FQNNGV. CDR3 length: 13 amino acids. CDR3 loop: CASSPSGGNEQFF. In DNA form, the CDR3 reads TGTGCCAGCAGCCCTTCAGGGGGCAATGAGCAGTTCTTC. Full variable domain (missing parts from reference TRBV11-2 and TRBJ2-1): EAGVAQSPRYKIIEKRQSVAFWCNPISGHATLYWYQQILGQGPKLLIQFQNNGVVDDSQLPKDRFSAERLKGVDSTLKIQPAKLEDSAVYLCASSPSGGNEQFFGPGTRLTVL.

This chain joins TRBV11-2 and TRBJ1-2, with TRBD1 identical over 10 bases. Per the germline V gene, CDR1 is SGHAT and CDR2 is FQNNGV. This CDR3 is built from 17 residues. After removal of 1 base from V and 3 bases from J, the junction contained 8 bases not matched to a gene. CDR3 region: CASSLGVGQGSYYGYTF. CDR3 sequence (DNA): TGTGCCAGCAGCTTAGGCGTGGGACAGGGGAGCTACTATGGCTACACCTTC.

This chain uses TRBV7-2 with TRBJ2-3; the D call may be TRBD1 or TRBD2 (5 bases each). The CDR3 extends over 13 amino acids. V lost 2 bases and J lost 7, with 10 bases in between. Germline-derived CDR1 and CDR2 are SGHTA and FQGNSA. CDR3 nucleotide sequence: TGTGCCAGCAGCTTAAACTGGGGGAATACGCAGTATTTT. It encodes CASSLNWGNTQYF.

The gene calls are TRBV6-6 and TRBJ1-1, with unresolved D. V was pared by 2 bases and J by 0 bases, with 7 bases between. In germline, CDR1 is MNHNY, CDR2 SVGAGI (reference sequence). This CDR3 spans 14 amino acids. CDR3 DNA: TGTGCCAGCAGTTACGCCCTAATGAACACTGAAGCTTTCTTT. Residues: CASSYALMNTEAFF.

This chain joins TRBV28 and TRBJ2-7; 8 bases are shared with TRBD1. From germline, CDR1 is MDHEN and CDR2 SYDVKM. CDR3 size: 11 residues. V shed 8 bases and J 9 bases; nucleotides not matched to a gene: 6. The CDR3 sequence: CASGIRGRQYF. CDR3 bases: TGTGCCAGCGGGATCAGGGGGCGGCAGTACTTC.

V gene TRBV5-1 combines with J gene TRBJ1-1; D is unclear. Germline assignment: CDR1 SGHRS and CDR2 YFSETQ. This CDR3 is 15 amino acids long. The V and J ends lost 0 bases and 7 bases respectively, with 16 bases between them. CDR3 protein: CASSLALDYGSEAFF. CDR3 DNA: TGCGCCAGCAGCTTGGCTCTCGATTACGGGAGTGAAGCTTTCTTT. Using reference TRBV5-1 and TRBJ1-1 for the parts outside the CDR3, the full variable domain is KAGVTQTPRYLIKTRGQQVTLSCSPISGHRSVSWYQQTPGQGLQFLFEYFSETQRNKGNFPGRFSGRQFSNSRSEMNVSTLELGDSALYLCASSLALDYGSEAFFGQGTRLTVV.

The chain joins TRBV2 to TRBJ2-1, with 10 bases that match TRBD2. The CDR3 runs to 15 residues. With V trimmed by 1 base and J by 10 bases, 7 bases remained unmatched. Germline CDR1 reads SNHLY; CDR2 reads FYNNEI. This chain's CDR3 is CASSEGSGRAGEQFF. For the CDR3, the DNA is TGTGCCAGCAGTGAAGGGAGCGGGAGGGCCGGGGAGCAGTTCTTC.

This clone was detected a few times. CDR3 loop: CASSQVRGQTQYF. CDR3 nucleotide sequence: TGCGCCAGCAGCCAAGTCAGGGGGCAGACCCAGTACTTC. The V call is TRBV4-3, the J call TRBJ2-5; 8 bases line up with TRBD1. The germline gives CDR1 LGHNA, CDR2 YSLEER. J was trimmed by 6 bases and V by 1 base; bases with no gene match: 1. The CDR3 covers 13 residues.

Comments on this clone: The identical CDR3 is also encoded by other nucleotide sequences in the sample. The CDR3 coding sequence is TGTGCCAGCGGGGACGCAGGGCGTCGCGTTATGGGCACAGATACGCAGTATTTT. Translating gives CASGDAGRRVMGTDTQYF. The chain is built from TRBV27 and TRBJ2-3; D may be TRBD1 or TRBD2 (5 bases each). V was clipped by 8 bases and J by 1 base, with 25 bases between them. This CDR3 has 18 amino acids. Germline CDR1 MNHEY, CDR2 SMNVEV (reference sequence).

This clone was seen a few times. CDR3 in amino acids: CASSLNPSGRSEQFF. The CDR3 nucleotides read TGTGCCAGCAGTTTAAACCCTAGCGGGAGATCTGAGCAGTTCTTC. The rearrangement uses TRBV28 and TRBJ2-1; 10 positions match TRBD2. The CDR3 covers 15 residues. Losses at the gene ends were 2 bases for V and 9 bases for J; bases not matched to a gene: 7. Germline lookup yields CDR1 MDHEN and CDR2 SYDVKM.

The chain joins TRBV7-2 to TRBJ2-1; 14 bases map to TRBD2. Germline loops: CDR1 SGHTA, CDR2 FQGNSA. After removal of 3 bases from V and 12 bases from J, the junction contained 4 bases not matched to a gene. The CDR3 has 14 amino acids. The CDR3 nucleotides read TGTGCCAGCAGCTTGGGGACTAGCGGGAGATTGCAGTTCTTC. Amino acids: CASSLGTSGRLQFF.

The count of this clone is one. V usage is TRBV2 and J usage is TRBJ2-7; TRBD2 is a possible D gene (5 bases). Germline lookup yields CDR1 SNHLY and CDR2 FYNNEI. The CDR3 has 13 residues. V lost 5 bases and J 6 bases, leaving 14 bases between the germline ends. The CDR3 sequence: CASSPSGISEQYF. CDR3 bases: TGTGCCAGCAGTCCCTCCGGGATCAGCGAGCAGTACTTC.

The rearrangement uses TRBV7-2 and TRBJ1-5; 9 bases fit TRBD1. Germline V gene sequence: CDR1 SGHTA, CDR2 FQGNSA. The CDR3 loop spans 15 amino acids. V trimming: 5 bases; J trimming: 6 bases; junction bases outside the gene matches: 8. The CDR3 DNA is TGTGCCAGCAGCCTAACACAGGGGGCGGGTCAGCCCCAGCATTTT. Translated: CASSLTQGAGQPQHF.